The rows below give T cell receptor beta chains drawn from one sample of a study of blood T cell repertoires in COVID-19. The assay was immunoSEQ multiplex PCR, and TCRdb's table has in-frame clones only and misses some. The sample lists fewer than 250,000 clones, about 84% occurring once. Specimen: PBMCs or T cells enriched from blood (not recorded which). These receptors originate from a man aged 55 to 70 who had recovered from COVID-19. The CDR3 runs from the conserved cysteine through the conserved F or W. The D gene is left open where the match is weak. Part of the rows lack a size; the others show once, few, many or a class for expanded clones.

TRBJ1-2,NA,TRBV18,TRBD1,TGTGCCAGCTCACGGGAACCGGACAGGCGCTTCTATGGCTACACCTTC,CASSREPDRRFYGYTF
TRBJ2-7,NA,TRBV2,NA,TGTGCCAGCAGTGAACTTTCGGCAGGGGGGGAGCAGTACTTC,CASSELSAGGEQYF
TRBJ2-2,NA,TRBV24-1,TRBD1,TGTGCCACGGACAGGGGAGGAACCGGGGAGCTGTTTTTT,CATDRGGTGELFF
TRBJ1-6,once,TRBV6-2/TRBV6-3,TRBD1,TGTGCCAGCAGTTCACCGGGACAGAGCAATTCACCCCTCCACTTT,CASSSPGQSNSPLHF
TRBJ1-1,NA,TRBV4-1,NA,TGCGCCAGCAGCCAAGATTCGGCCCTAGATCCGGCTTTCTTT,CASSQDSALDPAFF
TRBJ2-3,NA,TRBV6-5,TRBD1,TGTGCCAGCAGTTACCCGGGGGACAGGGGAGGAGATACGCAGTATTTT,CASSYPGDRGGDTQYF
TRBJ1-2,NA,TRBV4-2,NA,TGTGCCAGCAGCCAAGAATCCGGGTACTATGGCTACACCTTC,CASSQESGYYGYTF
TRBJ2-3,NA,TRBV15,TRBD1,TGTGCCACCAGCAGAGGCCCGCACAGGGGAACAGATACGCAGTATTTT,CATSRGPHRGTDTQYF
TRBJ1-5,NA,TRBV5-8,NA,TGTGCCAGCAGCCTCCTGGGCGGGACGACGAATCAGCCCCAGCATTTT,CASSLLGGTTNQPQHF
TRBJ1-1,NA,TRBV11-2,NA,TGTGCCAGCAGCTTAGATCGAGACAATGAAGCTTTCTTT,CASSLDRDNEAFF
TRBJ1-6,NA,TRBV7-9,NA,TGTGCCAGCAGCCCCAGTGGGGCAGCCTATAATTCACCCCTCCACTTT,CASSPSGAAYNSPLHF
TRBJ2-3,NA,TRBV29-1,NA,TGCAGCGTTAAACCAGGGGCAGATACGCAGTATTTT,CSVKPGADTQYF
TRBJ1-2,NA,TRBV9,NA,TGTGCCAGCAGCCCCCGGAGGGCTAACTATGGCTACACCTTC,CASSPRRANYGYTF
TRBJ1-2,NA,TRBV2,TRBD1,TGTGCCAGCAAACAAGGGACAGCCTATGGCTACACCTTC,CASKQGTAYGYTF
TRBJ2-5,once,TRBV5-1,TRBD1,TGCGCCAGCAGCCCCGGGACAGGGGCGGGGGAGACCCAGTACTTC,CASSPGTGAGETQYF
TRBJ1-5,NA,TRBV7-2,NA,TGTGCCAGCAGCTTAGGGACATCGGAGCCCCAGCATTTT,CASSLGTSEPQHF
TRBJ2-1,NA,TRBV2,TRBD2,TGTGCCAGGAAACTAGCGGGGGGATCCTACAATGAGCAGTTCTTC,CARKLAGGSYNEQFF
TRBJ1-4,NA,TRBV5-1,NA,TGCGCCAGCAGCTTGGGGGTACAGGGCTCCGGGCAAAAACTGTTTTTT,CASSLGVQGSGQKLFF
TRBJ2-7,NA,TRBV2,TRBD2,TGTGCCAGCAGGGAGGGACTAGCGGGGTTCTACGAGCAGTACTTC,CASREGLAGFYEQYF
TRBJ2-7,NA,TRBV24-1,TRBD1,TGTGCCACCAGTGAGCCCGACAGGGACGAGCAGTACTTC,CATSEPDRDEQYF
TRBJ2-6,NA,TRBV5-1,TRBD1,TGCGCCACCTCGACAGGGAACTTCGGCTCTGGGGCCAACGTCCTGACTTTC,CATSTGNFGSGANVLTF
TRBJ1-3,NA,TRBV7-2,NA,TGTGCCAGCAGCTTAGTGGGGGGAAACTCTGGAAACACCATATATTTT,CASSLVGGNSGNTIYF
TRBJ2-7,NA,TRBV7-8,TRBD1,TGTGCCAGCAGAGGTGACAGGGTTGTATCCTACGAGCAGTACTTC,CASRGDRVVSYEQYF
TRBJ1-4,NA,TRBV3-1/TRBV3-2,NA,TGTGCCAGCAGCCAAGGCGGTGGTGGAAAACTGTTTTTT,CASSQGGGGKLFF
TRBJ2-1,NA,TRBV6-5,TRBD1,TGTGCCAGCACCGACAGGGTTTACGGTGAGCAGTTCTTC,CASTDRVYGEQFF
TRBJ1-1,NA,TRBV6-6,TRBD1,TGTGCCAGCAGTTATGGACAGGGTCTGAACACTGAAGCTTTCTTT,CASSYGQGLNTEAFF
TRBJ2-5,NA,TRBV25-1,TRBD1,TGTGCCAGCAGTAGACAGGGCTTAGAGACCCAGTACTTC,CASSRQGLETQYF
TRBJ1-2,NA,TRBV2,NA,TGTGCCAGAAGAGACAGAAGCTCACCTAACTATGGCTACACCTTC,CARRDRSSPNYGYTF
TRBJ1-1,once,TRBV4-3,TRBD1,TGCGCCAGCAGCCAAGATAAGGGGGCGCGAACTGAAGCTTTCTTT,CASSQDKGARTEAFF
TRBJ1-4,NA,TRBV5-1,TRBD1,TGCGCCAGCAGCCTACTACAGGGGTTTGGTGAAAAACTGTTTTTT,CASSLLQGFGEKLFF
TRBJ2-5,NA,TRBV3-1/TRBV3-2,TRBD2,TGTGCCAGCAGCCCGGACGGGACTAGCGGGGGAGAGACCCAGTACTTC,CASSPDGTSGGETQYF
TRBJ1-5,NA,TRBV3-1/TRBV3-2,NA,TGTGCCAGCAGCCAAGCAGGGATCGGGCAGCCCCAGCATTTT,CASSQAGIGQPQHF
TRBJ2-3,NA,TRBV3-1/TRBV3-2,NA,TGTGCCAGCAGCGGAGATAGAGCGGGTACGCAGTATTTT,CASSGDRAGTQYF
TRBJ1-1,NA,TRBV7-3,TRBD1,TGTGCCAGCAGCTTACAAGGACAGGGACTTTATGAAGCTTTCTTT,CASSLQGQGLYEAFF
TRBJ2-3,NA,TRBV7-6,TRBD2,TGTGCCAGCAGCTTAGCCCCCGTGGGCGGGGGGGCGGTAGATACGCAGTATTTT,CASSLAPVGGGAVDTQYF
TRBJ1-4,NA,TRBV19,NA,TGTGCCAGTAGTATAGACAGGGGCCCGAATGAAAAACTGTTTTTT,CASSIDRGPNEKLFF
TRBJ1-2,NA,TRBV19,TRBD1,TGTGCCAGTAACCAAAGGGACAGCGCGCGTGGCTACACCTTC,CASNQRDSARGYTF
TRBJ1-2,once,TRBV12-3/TRBV12-4,NA,TGTGCCAGCAGCCGAGGGGGTAACTATGGCTACACCTTC,CASSRGGNYGYTF
TRBJ1-4,NA,TRBV3-1/TRBV3-2,TRBD1,TGTGCCAGCAGCAAGGGACAGAGAAATGAAAAACTGTTTTTT,CASSKGQRNEKLFF
TRBJ1-4,NA,TRBV6-1,NA,TGTGCCAGCAGTGAACCAGGGTATGATGAAAAACTGTTTTTT,CASSEPGYDEKLFF
TRBJ1-1,NA,TRBV10-3,NA,TGTGCCATCAGTGAGTCGATCAGGGGGAACACTGAAGCTTTCTTT,CAISESIRGNTEAFF
TRBJ2-1,NA,TRBV30,TRBD1,TGTGCCTGGAGCGGACAGGCGAGCTCCTACAATGAGCAGTTCTTC,CAWSGQASSYNEQFF
TRBJ1-2,NA,TRBV11-3,TRBD1,TGTGCCAGCAGCTTTGACAGGGGCTTTGGCTACACCTTC,CASSFDRGFGYTF
TRBJ1-2,few,TRBV27,NA,TGTGCCAGCAAGACAGGTCCTAACTATGGCTACACCTTC,CASKTGPNYGYTF
TRBJ2-1,NA,TRBV5-8,TRBD2,TGTGCCAGCAGCTTGAGGCTAGCGGAGTACAATGAGCAGTTCTTC,CASSLRLAEYNEQFF
TRBJ2-2,NA,TRBV14,NA,TGTGCCAGCAAAACAGGGTTGAACACCGGGGAGCTGTTTTTT,CASKTGLNTGELFF